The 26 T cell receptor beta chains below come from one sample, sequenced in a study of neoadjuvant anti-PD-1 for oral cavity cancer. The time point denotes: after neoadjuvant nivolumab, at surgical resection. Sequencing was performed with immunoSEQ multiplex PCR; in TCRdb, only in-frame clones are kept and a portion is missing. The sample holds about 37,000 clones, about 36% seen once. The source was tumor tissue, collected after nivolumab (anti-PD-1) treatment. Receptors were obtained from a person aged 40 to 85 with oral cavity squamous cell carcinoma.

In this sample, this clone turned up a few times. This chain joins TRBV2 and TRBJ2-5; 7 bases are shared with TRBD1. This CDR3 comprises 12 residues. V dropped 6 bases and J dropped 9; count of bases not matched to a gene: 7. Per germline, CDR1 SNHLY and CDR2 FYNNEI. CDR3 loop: CASRGTVRAQYF. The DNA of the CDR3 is TGTGCCAGCAGGGGGACAGTCAGGGCCCAGTACTTC.

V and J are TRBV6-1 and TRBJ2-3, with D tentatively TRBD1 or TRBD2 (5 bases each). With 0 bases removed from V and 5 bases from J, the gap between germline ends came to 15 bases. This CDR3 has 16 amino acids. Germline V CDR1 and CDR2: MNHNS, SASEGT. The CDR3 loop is CASSEAGGLGVDTQYF. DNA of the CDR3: TGTGCCAGCAGTGAAGCGGGTGGGTTGGGGGTAGATACGCAGTATTTT.

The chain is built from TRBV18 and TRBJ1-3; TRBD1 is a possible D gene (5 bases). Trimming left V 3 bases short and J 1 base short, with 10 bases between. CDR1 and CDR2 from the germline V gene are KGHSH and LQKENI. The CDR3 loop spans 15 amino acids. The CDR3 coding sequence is TGTGCCAGCTCACCGCTAGGGACGTCTGGAAACACCATATATTTT. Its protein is CASSPLGTSGNTIYF.

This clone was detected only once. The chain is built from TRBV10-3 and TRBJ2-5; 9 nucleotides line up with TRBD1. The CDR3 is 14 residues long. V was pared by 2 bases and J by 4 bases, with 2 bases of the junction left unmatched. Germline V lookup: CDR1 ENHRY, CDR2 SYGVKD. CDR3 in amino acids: CAISEGTGRETQYF. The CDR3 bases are TGTGCCATCAGTGAGGGGACAGGGAGAGAGACCCAGTACTTC.

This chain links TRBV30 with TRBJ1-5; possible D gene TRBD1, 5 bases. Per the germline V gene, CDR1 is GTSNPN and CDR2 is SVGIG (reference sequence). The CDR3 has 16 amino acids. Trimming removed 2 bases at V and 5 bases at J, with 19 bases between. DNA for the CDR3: TGTGCCTGGAGTATGCCGCGTGGGGGGAATCATCAGCCCCAGCATTTT. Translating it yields CAWSMPRGGNHQPQHF.

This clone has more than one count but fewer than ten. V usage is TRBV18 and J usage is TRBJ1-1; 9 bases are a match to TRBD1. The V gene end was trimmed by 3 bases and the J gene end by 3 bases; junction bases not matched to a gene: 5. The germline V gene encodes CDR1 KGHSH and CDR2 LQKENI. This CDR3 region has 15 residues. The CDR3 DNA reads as TGTGCCAGCTCACCCTTGACAGGGGGTGACACTGAAGCTTTCTTT. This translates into CASSPLTGGDTEAFF. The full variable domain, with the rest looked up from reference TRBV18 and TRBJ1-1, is NAGVMQNPRHLVRRRGQEARLRCSPMKGHSHVYWYRQLPEEGLKFMVYLQKENIIDESGMPKERFSAEFPKEGPSILRIQQVVRGDSAAYFCASSPLTGGDTEAFFGQGTRLTVV.

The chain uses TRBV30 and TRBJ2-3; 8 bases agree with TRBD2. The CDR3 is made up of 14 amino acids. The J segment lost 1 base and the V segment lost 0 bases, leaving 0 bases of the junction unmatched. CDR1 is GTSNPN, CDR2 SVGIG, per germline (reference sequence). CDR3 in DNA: TGTGCCTGGAGTGTACTAGCGGGCACAGATACGCAGTATTTT. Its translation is CAWSVLAGTDTQYF.

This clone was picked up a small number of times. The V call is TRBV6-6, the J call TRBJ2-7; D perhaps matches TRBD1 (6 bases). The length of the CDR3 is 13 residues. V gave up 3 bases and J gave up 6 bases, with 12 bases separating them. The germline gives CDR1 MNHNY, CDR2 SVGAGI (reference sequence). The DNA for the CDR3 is TGTGCCAGCAGTTATGGTGAAGGGGGCGAGCAGTACTTC. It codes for CASSYGEGGEQYF.

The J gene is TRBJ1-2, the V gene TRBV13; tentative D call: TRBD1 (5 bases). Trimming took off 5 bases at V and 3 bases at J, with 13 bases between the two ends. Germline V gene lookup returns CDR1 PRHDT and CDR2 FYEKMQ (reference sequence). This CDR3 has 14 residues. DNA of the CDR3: TGTGCCAGCAGCAAGGGAGGCAGGGACTATGGCTACACCTTC. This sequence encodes CASSKGGRDYGYTF.

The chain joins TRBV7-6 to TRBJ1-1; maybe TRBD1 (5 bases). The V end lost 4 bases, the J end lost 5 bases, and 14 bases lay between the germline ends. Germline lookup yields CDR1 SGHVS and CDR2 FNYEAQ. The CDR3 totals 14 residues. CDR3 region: CASSSLGAETEAFF. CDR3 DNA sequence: TGTGCCAGCAGCTCCCTCGGGGCAGAGACTGAAGCTTTCTTT.

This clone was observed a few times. CDR3 coding DNA: TGTGCCAGCAGTGAATCGCAGGGGGCAGATGGCTACACCTTC. It yields the protein CASSESQGADGYTF. V gene TRBV6-1 combines with J gene TRBJ1-2; TRBD1 agrees at 8 bases. This CDR3 contains 14 residues. From germline, CDR1 is MNHNS and CDR2 SASEGT. Trimming at V came to 2 bases and at J to 6 bases, leaving 5 bases not matched to a gene.

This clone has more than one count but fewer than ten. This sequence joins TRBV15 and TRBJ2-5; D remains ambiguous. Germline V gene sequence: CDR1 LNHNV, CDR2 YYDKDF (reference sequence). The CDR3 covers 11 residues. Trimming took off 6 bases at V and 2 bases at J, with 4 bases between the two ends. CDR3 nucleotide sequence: TGTGCCACCAGTTGGCAAGAGACCCAGTACTTC. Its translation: CATSWQETQYF.

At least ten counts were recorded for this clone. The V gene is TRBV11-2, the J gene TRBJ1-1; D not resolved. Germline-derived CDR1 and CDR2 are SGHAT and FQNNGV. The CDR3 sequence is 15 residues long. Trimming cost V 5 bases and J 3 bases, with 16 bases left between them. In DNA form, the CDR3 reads TGTGCCAGCAGCCCCGTAGGGTACGGTCACACTGAAGCTTTCTTT. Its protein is CASSPVGYGHTEAFF.

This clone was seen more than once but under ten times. The CDR3 nucleotides are TGTGCCAGCAGCGTCGTTTCGCCAAGCTATGGCTACACCTTC. This sequence encodes CASSVVSPSYGYTF. V is TRBV9 and J is TRBJ1-2; D gene uncertain. Trimming took off 2 bases at V and 4 bases at J, with 12 bases between the two ends. Germline V gene sequence: CDR1 SGDLS, CDR2 YYNGEE. The CDR3 loop spans 14 amino acids.

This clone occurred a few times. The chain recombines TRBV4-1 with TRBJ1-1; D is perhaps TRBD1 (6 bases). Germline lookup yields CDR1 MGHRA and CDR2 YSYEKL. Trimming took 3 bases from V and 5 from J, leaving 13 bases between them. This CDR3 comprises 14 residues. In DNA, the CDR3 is TGCGCCAGCAGCCAGTTGACAGGCGGGACTGAAGCTTTCTTT. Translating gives CASSQLTGGTEAFF.

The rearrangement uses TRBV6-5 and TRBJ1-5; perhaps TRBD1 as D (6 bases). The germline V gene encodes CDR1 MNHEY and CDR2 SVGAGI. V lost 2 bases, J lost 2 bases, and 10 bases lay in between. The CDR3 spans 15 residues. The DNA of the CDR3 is TGTGCCAGCAGTTACGGGGCAGGGGGCAATCAGCCCCAGCATTTT. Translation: CASSYGAGGNQPQHF.

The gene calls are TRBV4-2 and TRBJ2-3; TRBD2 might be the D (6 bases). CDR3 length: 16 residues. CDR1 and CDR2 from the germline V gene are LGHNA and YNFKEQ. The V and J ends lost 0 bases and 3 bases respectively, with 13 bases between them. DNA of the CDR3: TGTGCCAGCAGCCAAGATAGTACGGGAGCTACAGATACGCAGTATTTT. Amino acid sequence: CASSQDSTGATDTQYF.

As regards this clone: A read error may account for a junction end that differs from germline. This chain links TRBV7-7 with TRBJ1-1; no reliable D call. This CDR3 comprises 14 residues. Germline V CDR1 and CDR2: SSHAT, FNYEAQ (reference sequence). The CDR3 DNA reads TGTGCTAGCAGCCCCACGCCAACGAGTACTGAAGCTTTCTTT. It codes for CASSPTPTSTEAFF.

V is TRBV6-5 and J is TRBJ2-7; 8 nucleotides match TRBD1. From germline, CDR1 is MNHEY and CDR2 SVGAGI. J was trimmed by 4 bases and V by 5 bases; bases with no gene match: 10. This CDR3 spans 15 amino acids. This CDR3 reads CASSVSGGVGYEQYF. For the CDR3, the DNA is TGTGCCAGCAGTGTCTCAGGGGGCGTCGGATACGAGCAGTACTTC.

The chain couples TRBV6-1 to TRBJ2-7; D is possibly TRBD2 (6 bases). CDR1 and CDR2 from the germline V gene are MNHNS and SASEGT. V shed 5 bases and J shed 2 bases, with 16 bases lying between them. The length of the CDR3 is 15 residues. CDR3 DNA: TGTGCCAGCAGTCACGCGGGGACTGCAGCCTACGAGCAGTACTTC. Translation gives CASSHAGTAAYEQYF.

The CDR3 DNA reads as TGTGCCAGCAGCCTAACGCACCTACTAGCGAACCCCTACGAGCAGTACTTC. Protein product: CASSLTHLLANPYEQYF. The genes are TRBV7-2 and TRBJ2-7; 7 bases fit TRBD2. Germline assignment: CDR1 SGHTA and CDR2 FQGNSA. With 5 bases clipped from V and 2 bases from J, the junction kept 15 bases outside the gene matches. This CDR3 region has 17 residues.

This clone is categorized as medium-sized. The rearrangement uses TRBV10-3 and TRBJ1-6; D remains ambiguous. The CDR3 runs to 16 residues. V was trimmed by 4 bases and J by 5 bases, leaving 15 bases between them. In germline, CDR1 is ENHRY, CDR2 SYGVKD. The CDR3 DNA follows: TGTGCCATCAGTGTGACGGAGGTACTGAATAATTCACCCCTCCACTTT. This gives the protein CAISVTEVLNNSPLHF.

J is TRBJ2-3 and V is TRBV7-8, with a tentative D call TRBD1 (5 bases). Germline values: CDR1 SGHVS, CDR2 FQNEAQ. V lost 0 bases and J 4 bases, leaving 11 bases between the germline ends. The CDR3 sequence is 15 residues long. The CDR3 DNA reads TGTGCCAGCAGCTTAGCGGCAGGGTCGTCAGATACGCAGTATTTT. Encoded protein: CASSLAAGSSDTQYF.

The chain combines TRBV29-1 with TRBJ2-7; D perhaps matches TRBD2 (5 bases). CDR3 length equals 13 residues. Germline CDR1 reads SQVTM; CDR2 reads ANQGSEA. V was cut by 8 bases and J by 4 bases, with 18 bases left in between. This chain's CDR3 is CSTRLLGRYEQYF. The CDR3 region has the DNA TGCAGCACCCGACTACTCGGGCGTTACGAGCAGTACTTC.

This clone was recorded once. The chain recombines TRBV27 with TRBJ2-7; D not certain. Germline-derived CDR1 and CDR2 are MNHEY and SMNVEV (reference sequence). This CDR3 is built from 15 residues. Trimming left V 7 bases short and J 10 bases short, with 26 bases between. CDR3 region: CASTTRTERSYVQYF. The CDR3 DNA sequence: TGTGCCAGCACTACCAGGACCGAGAGGTCCTACGTACAGTACTTC.

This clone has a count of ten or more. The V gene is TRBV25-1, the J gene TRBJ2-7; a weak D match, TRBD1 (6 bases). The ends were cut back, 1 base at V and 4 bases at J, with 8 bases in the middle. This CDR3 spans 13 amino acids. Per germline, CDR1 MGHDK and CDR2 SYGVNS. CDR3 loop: CASSELRGYEQYF. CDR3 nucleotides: TGTGCCAGCAGTGAATTAAGGGGGTACGAGCAGTACTTC.